A single sample is the source of the 32 T cell receptor beta chains below, sequenced in a study of shared clonotypes between healthy human individuals. The repertoire was sequenced with immunoSEQ multiplex PCR; TCRdb's copy has only in-frame clones and lacks some. This table holds under 1,100,000 clones, about 77% found once. Sample: memory CD4+ T cells sorted from blood. Subset specified: CD45RA-negative fraction. The source is a man aged 18 to 30 in good health.

This chain uses TRBV28 with TRBJ1-1; 9 bases map to TRBD1. The CDR3 is 15 amino acids. Germline-derived CDR1 and CDR2 are MDHEN and SYDVKM. The J segment lost 0 bases and the V segment lost 5 bases, leaving 4 bases of the junction unmatched. CDR3: CASSHGTGMNTEAFF. CDR3 bases: TGTGCCAGCAGTCACGGGACAGGGATGAACACTGAAGCTTTCTTT.

The J gene is TRBJ2-7, the V gene TRBV10-3; 8 bases line up with TRBD2. Germline V gene lookup returns CDR1 ENHRY and CDR2 SYGVKD. The CDR3 totals 14 residues. With V trimmed by 4 bases and J by 1 base, 3 bases remained unmatched. The DNA of the CDR3 is TGTGCCATCAGTGCGGGAGGGGGGTCCTACGAGCAGTACTTC. Amino acids: CAISAGGGSYEQYF.

The J gene is TRBJ2-7, the V gene TRBV6-6; 10 nucleotides line up with TRBD1. The CDR3 covers 13 residues. Germline trimming cut 5 bases from V and 9 bases from J; bases unmatched to any gene: 7. The germline V gene encodes CDR1 MNHNY and CDR2 SVGAGI (reference sequence). CDR3 amino acids: CASSTGQGLAQYF. In nucleotides, the CDR3 is TGTGCCAGCAGTACGGGACAGGGGCTAGCGCAGTACTTC.

The sample holds one count of this clone. The genes are TRBV5-1 and TRBJ2-5; 14 bases are shared with TRBD2. Unmatched junction bases numbered 7, after V lost 4 bases and J lost 5 bases. Germline-derived CDR1 and CDR2 are SGHRS and YFSETQ. The CDR3 runs to 16 residues. The DNA for the CDR3 is TGCGCCAGCAGCGAGGGACTAGCGGGAGTTTTTGAGACCCAGTACTTC. It codes for CASSEGLAGVFETQYF.

The chain carries TRBV5-4 and TRBJ2-3; D gene unclear. The V gene lost 4 bases and the J gene lost 0 bases, with 12 bases spanning the gap. Per the germline V gene, CDR1 is SGHNT and CDR2 is YYREEE (reference sequence). This CDR3 comprises 15 residues. For the CDR3, the DNA is TGTGCCAGCAGCCCGGACGGTTTAAGCACAGATACGCAGTATTTT. Protein: CASSPDGLSTDTQYF.

V is TRBV10-3 and J is TRBJ2-1, with TRBD2 as a possible D gene (5 bases). Trimming shortened V by 4 bases and J by 5 bases, and 12 bases separated the two germline ends. The CDR3 extends over 14 amino acids. The germline gives CDR1 ENHRY, CDR2 SYGVKD. The chain's CDR3 is CAISGGASDNEQFF. Written as DNA, the CDR3 is TGTGCCATCAGTGGGGGAGCGTCGGACAATGAGCAGTTCTTC.

Comment on this clone: The sample holds other DNA sequences that translate to the same CDR3. The V and J genes are TRBV30 and TRBJ1-5; perhaps TRBD1 as D (5 bases). This CDR3 contains 15 residues. The germline V gene has CDR1 GTSNPN and CDR2 SVGIG (reference sequence). Trimming pared 0 bases from V and 2 bases from J, leaving 11 bases between. The CDR3 region is CAWSVTGRGNQPQHF. CDR3 bases: TGTGCCTGGAGTGTTACAGGAAGGGGCAATCAGCCCCAGCATTTT.

J is TRBJ1-2 and V is TRBV6-6; 7 bases agree with TRBD1. In germline, CDR1 is MNHNY, CDR2 SVGAGI (reference sequence). With 7 bases clipped from V and 5 bases from J, the junction kept 7 bases outside the gene matches. The CDR3 is made up of 13 amino acids. This chain's CDR3 is CASKDTGVYGYTF. Written as DNA, the CDR3 is TGTGCCAGCAAAGATACAGGGGTTTATGGCTACACCTTC.

The chain has TRBV28 and TRBJ2-5, with 7 bases lining up with TRBD2. Trimming took 5 bases from V and 4 from J; bases not matched to a gene: 13. CDR1 and CDR2 (germline): MDHEN, SYDVKM. The CDR3 contains 16 residues. The CDR3 spells CASSPPRLAAGETQYF. The CDR3 bases are TGTGCCAGCAGTCCCCCCCGACTAGCAGCAGGAGAGACCCAGTACTTC.

This clone was counted once. The rearrangement links TRBV5-6 to TRBJ2-3; no clear D. CDR3 length: 15 residues. Germline V gene sequence: CDR1 SGHDT, CDR2 YYEEEE. Between the trimmed V and J ends, which lost 1 base and 1 base, there was a span of 10 bases. The CDR3, as DNA: TGTGCCAGCAGCTTGTCAGGATTCGGCACAGATACGCAGTATTTT. Translating gives CASSLSGFGTDTQYF.

The chain uses TRBV11-2 and TRBJ2-3, with D unclear. Germline V lookup: CDR1 SGHAT, CDR2 FQNNGV. V lost 8 bases to trimming and J lost 0 bases, with 12 bases between them. This CDR3 comprises 14 residues. The CDR3 protein is CASARIISTDTQYF. CDR3 bases: TGTGCCAGCGCGCGCATAATTAGCACAGATACGCAGTATTTT.

The J gene is TRBJ2-7, the V gene TRBV10-3, with D perhaps matching TRBD2 (6 bases). Trimming shortened V by 4 bases and J by 2 bases, and 12 bases separated the two germline ends. CDR1 is ENHRY, CDR2 SYGVKD, per germline. The CDR3 has 14 residues. This chain's CDR3 is CAISGGDGTYEQYF. Written as DNA, the CDR3 is TGTGCCATCAGTGGGGGGGATGGGACCTACGAGCAGTACTTC.

The CDR3 DNA reads as TGTGCCAGCAGCTCACACCTTTCGACCGCCTACGAGCAGTACTTC. Amino acid sequence: CASSSHLSTAYEQYF. The chain has TRBV7-9 and TRBJ2-7; D is unresolved. Trimming left V 4 bases short and J 2 bases short, with 15 bases between. Germline V CDR1 and CDR2: SEHNR, FQNEAQ (reference sequence). The CDR3 sequence is 15 residues long. The variable domain in full, completed from reference TRBV7-9 and TRBJ2-7, reads DTGVSQNPRHKITKRGQNVTFRCDPISEHNRLYWYRQTLGQGPEFLTYFQNEAQLEKSRLLSDRFSAERPKGSFSTLEIQRTEQGDSAMYLCASSSHLSTAYEQYFGPGTRLTVT.

The J gene is TRBJ1-4, the V gene TRBV7-9; TRBD1 agrees at 9 bases. The germline gives CDR1 SEHNR, CDR2 FQNEAQ (reference sequence). V lost 5 bases to trimming and J lost 3 bases; unmatched junction nucleotides: 4. The length of the CDR3 is 15 residues. CDR3 DNA: TGTGCCAGCAGCGGACAGGGGACAGCTAATGAAAAACTGTTTTTT. Its translation: CASSGQGTANEKLFF.

The chain combines TRBV28 with TRBJ1-1; a possible D gene is TRBD1 (6 bases). CDR1 is MDHEN and CDR2 is SYDVKM in the germline V gene. The CDR3 is 14 amino acids. The V gene lost 3 bases and the J gene lost 5 bases, with 13 bases spanning the gap. Here the CDR3 reads CASSFMGARTEAFF. The CDR3 bases are TGTGCCAGCAGTTTCATGGGGGCGCGGACTGAAGCTTTCTTT.

As for this clone: Possible read error: a much larger clone is one base away. The same CDR3 also results from other DNA sequences found in this sample. The chain couples TRBV11-3 to TRBJ1-1; D gene unclear. V was pared by 1 base and J by 2 bases, with 5 bases between. Germline V gives CDR1 SGHNT, CDR2 YENEEA. CDR3 length: 13 residues. CDR3 in DNA: TGTGCCAGCAGCTTAGGGGGTAACACTGAAGCTTTCTTT. Its translation: CASSLGGNTEAFF. Looking up the rest from reference TRBV11-3 and TRBJ1-1 gives the full variable domain: EAGVVQSPRYKIIEKKQPVAFWCNPISGHNTLYWYLQNLGQGPELLIRYENEEAVDDSQLPKDRFSAERLKGVDSTLKIQPAELGDSAVYLCASSLGGNTEAFFGQGTRLTVV.

Points on this clone: This specimen includes other DNA sequences encoding the same CDR3. DNA of the CDR3: TGTGCCAGCAGAGCGGCCGGGGAGCTGTTTTTT. It translates to CASRAAGELFF. The V call is TRBV2, the J call TRBJ2-2, with D possibly being TRBD2 (5 bases). Germline CDR1 is SNHLY and CDR2 is FYNNEI. This CDR3 spans 11 amino acids. V shed 6 bases and J shed 6 bases, with 5 bases lying between them.

As to this clone: Germline is not matched at one junction end, which may reflect a read error. The chain couples TRBV7-7 to TRBJ1-2; perhaps TRBD1 as D (5 bases). This CDR3 has 15 residues. In germline, CDR1 is SSHAT, CDR2 FNYEAQ (reference sequence). This chain's CDR3 is CASSSGLDTAYGYTF. In DNA, the CDR3 is TGTGCTAGCAGCTCGGGGCTGGACACCGCCTATGGCTACACCTTC.

The V call is TRBV30, the J call TRBJ2-7; either TRBD1 or TRBD2 may supply D (5 bases each). Per the germline V gene, CDR1 is GTSNPN and CDR2 is SVGIG (reference sequence). This CDR3 has 15 residues. With 1 base removed from V and 8 bases from J, the gap between germline ends came to 21 bases. The CDR3: CAWSAPPGTGPKQYF. The CDR3 DNA sequence: TGTGCCTGGAGTGCCCCTCCTGGGACGGGGCCAAAGCAGTACTTC.

The J gene is TRBJ2-7, the V gene TRBV5-8; D assignment may be TRBD1 or TRBD2 (5 bases each). Germline CDR1 SGHTS, CDR2 YDEGEE. The CDR3 consists of 15 residues. V was pared by 5 bases and J by 4 bases, with 19 bases between. The CDR3 spells CASRLPGALGYEQYF. In nucleotides, the CDR3 is TGTGCCAGCAGACTCCCCGGGGCCCTGGGTTACGAGCAGTACTTC.

Points on this clone: An end of the junction differs from the germline gene, which may be a read error. This sequence joins TRBV6-4 and TRBJ2-1; 7 nucleotides line up with TRBD2. The germline V gene encodes CDR1 MRHNA and CDR2 SNTAGT. The CDR3 contains 11 residues. CDR3 in amino acids: CASPKRDPVIF. CDR3 coding DNA: TGTGCCAGCCCTAAGCGGGACCCGGTGATCTTC.

For this clone: Different DNA sequences within this sample yield the same CDR3. This chain joins TRBV7-9 and TRBJ2-1; TRBD2 agrees at 12 bases. V shed 5 bases and J 6 bases; nucleotides not matched to a gene: 5. CDR3 length: 15 residues. Per the germline V gene, CDR1 is SEHNR and CDR2 is FQNEAQ (reference sequence). The CDR3 is CASSLGGLAGNEQFF. The DNA of the CDR3 is TGTGCCAGCAGCCTGGGGGGACTAGCGGGCAATGAGCAGTTCTTC. The complete variable domain, with remaining parts taken from reference TRBV7-9 and TRBJ2-1, reads DTGVSQNPRHKITKRGQNVTFRCDPISEHNRLYWYRQTLGQGPEFLTYFQNEAQLEKSRLLSDRFSAERPKGSFSTLEIQRTEQGDSAMYLCASSLGGLAGNEQFFGPGTRLTVL.

The chain joins TRBV7-2 to TRBJ2-3; 10 bases are shared with TRBD1. Germline V lookup: CDR1 SGHTA, CDR2 FQGNSA. This CDR3 comprises 16 residues. Trimming took 5 bases from V and 7 from J; bases not matched to a gene: 12. CDR3: CASSPAGDRGTNTQYF. The CDR3 bases are TGTGCCAGCAGCCCCGCGGGGGACAGGGGTACCAATACGCAGTATTTT.

This clone appeared a few times. The chain joins TRBV29-1 to TRBJ2-3; weak D call: TRBD1 (6 bases). From germline, CDR1 is SQVTM and CDR2 ANQGSEA. The CDR3 length is 14 residues. V was clipped by 4 bases and J by 2 bases, with 13 bases between them. The CDR3 reads CSVAPSGVTDTQYF. The CDR3 nucleotides read TGCAGCGTTGCCCCGTCAGGGGTCACAGATACGCAGTATTTT.

This clone was counted only a few times. The chain carries TRBV30 and TRBJ1-1; 9 nucleotides match TRBD1. The CDR3 length is 15 residues. The V gene's germline CDR1 is GTSNPN and CDR2 SVGIG (reference sequence). J was trimmed by 0 bases and V by 3 bases; bases with no gene match: 5. CDR3 sequence reads: CAWRRGQGMNTEAFF. The DNA of the CDR3 is TGTGCCTGGAGGAGGGGACAGGGAATGAACACTGAAGCTTTCTTT.

The CDR3 nucleotides are TGTGCCAGCAGCCGCGCCTCGGACAGCCGCGAGCAGTTCTTC. Its translation: CASSRASDSREQFF. The chain has TRBV28 and TRBJ2-1, with D possibly TRBD1 on 6 matching bases. Per the germline V gene, CDR1 is MDHEN and CDR2 is SYDVKM. Deletions cut 6 bases from V and 10 bases from J, with 19 bases between. This CDR3 has 14 residues. Full variable domain (rest looked up from reference TRBV28 and TRBJ2-1): DVKVTQSSRYLVKRTGEKVFLECVQDMDHENMFWYRQDPGLGLRLIYFSYDVKMKEKGDIPEGYSVSREKKERFSLILESASTNQTSMYLCASSRASDSREQFFGPGTRLTVL.

The J gene is TRBJ1-6, the V gene TRBV27; D might be TRBD1 (6 bases). Germline values: CDR1 MNHEY, CDR2 SMNVEV (reference sequence). V lost 5 bases to trimming and J lost 0 bases, with 11 bases between them. CDR3 length equals 16 residues. CDR3 sequence reads: CASSVTGISYNSPLHF. The CDR3 nucleotides are TGTGCCAGCAGTGTTACAGGGATCTCCTATAATTCACCCCTCCACTTT.

This rearrangement joins TRBV18 to TRBJ1-4; no clear D gene. Germline V gene data show CDR1 as KGHSH and CDR2 as LQKENI. The CDR3 length is 12 residues. Trimming removed 0 bases at V and 5 bases at J, with 1 base between. The chain's CDR3 is CASSPPNEKLFF. The CDR3 region has the DNA TGTGCCAGCTCACCACCGAATGAAAAACTGTTTTTT.

In this sample, this clone turned up once. J is TRBJ1-1 and V is TRBV11-2; 8 nucleotides agree with TRBD1. Unmatched junction bases numbered 6, after V lost 5 bases and J lost 4 bases. CDR1 and CDR2 from the germline V gene are SGHAT and FQNNGV. The CDR3 contains 14 residues. CDR3 residues: CASSVNRGATEAFF. The CDR3, as DNA: TGTGCCAGCAGCGTAAACAGGGGGGCCACTGAAGCTTTCTTT.

This chain connects TRBV19 to TRBJ1-2; D remains ambiguous. V lost 3 bases to trimming and J lost 0 bases, with 5 bases between them. The CDR3 has 13 residues. The germline V gene encodes CDR1 LNHDA and CDR2 SQIVND (reference sequence). The CDR3 DNA follows: TGTGCCAGTAGTATGCCCCCTAACTATGGCTACACCTTC. It translates to CASSMPPNYGYTF.

This clone has just a few counts. This chain links TRBV28 with TRBJ2-5; TRBD2 matches at 8 bases. This CDR3 is built from 15 residues. Germline V gives CDR1 MDHEN, CDR2 SYDVKM. Losses at the gene ends were 5 bases for V and 2 bases for J; bases not matched to a gene: 7. Here the CDR3 reads CASSRARGGQETQYF. As DNA, the CDR3 is TGTGCCAGCAGTCGAGCTCGGGGGGGGCAAGAGACCCAGTACTTC.

This chain joins TRBV6-6 and TRBJ2-7, with 9 bases lining up with TRBD1. Trimming removed 5 bases from V and 2 bases from J; junction bases left unmatched: 7. The CDR3 is 15 residues long. Germline values: CDR1 MNHNY, CDR2 SVGAGI (reference sequence). This CDR3 reads CASSLLTGGPYEQYF. CDR3 sequence (DNA): TGTGCCAGCAGTCTACTGACAGGGGGTCCCTACGAGCAGTACTTC.